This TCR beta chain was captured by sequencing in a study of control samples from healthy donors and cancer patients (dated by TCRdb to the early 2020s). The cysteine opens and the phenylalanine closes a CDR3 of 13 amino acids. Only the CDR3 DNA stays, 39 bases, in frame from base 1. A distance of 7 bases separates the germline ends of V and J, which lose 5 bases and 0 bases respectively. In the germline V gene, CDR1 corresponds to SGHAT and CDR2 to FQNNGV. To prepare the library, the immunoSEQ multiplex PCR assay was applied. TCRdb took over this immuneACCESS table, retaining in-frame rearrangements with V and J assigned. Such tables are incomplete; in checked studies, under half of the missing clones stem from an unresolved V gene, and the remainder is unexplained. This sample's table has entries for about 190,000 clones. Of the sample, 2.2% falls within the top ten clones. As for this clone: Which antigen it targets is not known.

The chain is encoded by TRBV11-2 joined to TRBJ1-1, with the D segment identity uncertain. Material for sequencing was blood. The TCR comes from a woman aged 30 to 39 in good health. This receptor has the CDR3 CASSLTMNTEAFF. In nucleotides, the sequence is TGTGCCAGCAGCCTCACAATGAACACTGAAGCTTTCTTT.